One sample yielded the 9 T cell receptor beta chains listed below, sequenced in a study of vaccination and CD4 T cells after COVID-19. The treatment is: roughly nine-day PBMC culture with coronavirus spike peptide pools or control peptides (ViraFEST assay). What these receptors recognize is not known. The assay that was used to sequence DNA from cultured CD4+ T cells was the Oncomine TCR Beta short-read assay. TCRdb used MiXCR to reprocess the PCR reads, holding one entry per CDR3 protein. The sample has roughly 12,000 distinct CDR3 sequences; around 80% are singletons. The source material was CD4+ T cells from blood, cultured in vitro. These receptors were collected from a human donor who had recovered from COVID-19.

The J gene is TRBJ1-5, the V gene TRBV19, with TRBD1 identical over 7 bases. The V gene end was trimmed by 8 bases and the J gene end by 3 bases; junction bases not matched to a gene: 4. CDR1 and CDR2 (germline): LNHDA, SQIVND (reference sequence). This CDR3 has 13 amino acids. The CDR3, as DNA: TGTGCCAGTGGACAGGTCCCCAATCAGCCCCAGCATTTT. This translates into CASGQVPNQPQHF.

The chain recombines TRBV20-1 with TRBJ1-5; D remains unclear. V gave up 3 bases and J gave up 3 bases, with 12 bases separating them. Germline V gene lookup returns CDR1 DFQATT and CDR2 SNEGSKA (reference sequence). There are 14 residues in the CDR3. Here the CDR3 reads CSASGGRINQPQHF. The CDR3 DNA follows: TGCAGTGCTAGTGGCGGCAGGATCAATCAGCCCCAGCATTTT.

This chain connects TRBV25-1 to TRBJ2-2; 7 bases are a match to TRBD1. Per germline, CDR1 MGHDK and CDR2 SYGVNS. The junction had 5 bases not matched to a gene; V was cut back by 9 bases and J by 4 bases. CDR3 length: 13 amino acids. This chain's CDR3 is CASQTGVTGELFF. The CDR3 nucleotides read TGTGCCAGTCAAACAGGGGTCACCGGGGAGCTGTTTTTT.

This clonotype has just one count. A read error is possible here, since a much larger clone lies one base away. The V gene is TRBV6-1, the J gene TRBJ2-1; D remains ambiguous. CDR1 and CDR2 (germline): MNHNS, SASEGT. V was pared by 8 bases and J by 2 bases, with 16 bases between. There are 15 residues in the CDR3. The CDR3 DNA is TGTGCCAGCGCCCCACCAGCTGGACCCTACAATGAGCAGTTCTTC. Translating gives CASAPPAGPYNEQFF.

CDR3 in DNA: TGCAGTGCGTCGAAGCCAAAGGGGCAAGAGACCCAGTACTTC. Protein: CSASKPKGQETQYF. The chain has TRBV20-1 and TRBJ2-5, with a weak D call TRBD1 (5 bases). The V and J ends lost 6 bases and 2 bases respectively, with 16 bases between them. CDR1 is DFQATT, CDR2 SNEGSKA, per germline (reference sequence). This CDR3 region has 14 residues.

The rearrangement links TRBV20-1 to TRBJ2-7, with a weak D call TRBD2 (6 bases). The CDR3 is 13 residues long. CDR1 and CDR2 from the germline V gene are DFQATT and SNEGSKA (reference sequence). The CDR3 loop reads CSVRGKSSYEQYF. CDR3 nucleotide sequence: TGCAGCGTTCGCGGGAAAAGCTCCTACGAGCAGTACTTC.

With respect to this clonotype: One end of the junction fails to match germline, which may point to a read error. This sequence joins TRBV20-1 and TRBJ2-7; tentatively, D is TRBD1 (6 bases). The CDR3 is 13 amino acids. From germline, CDR1 is DFQATT and CDR2 SNEGSKA (reference sequence). The CDR3 reads CSAIGDNSGPAHF. The CDR3 nucleotides are TGCAGTGCAATCGGGGACAATTCTGGACCTGCACACTTC.

The chain joins TRBV20-1 to TRBJ2-2, with D hard to call. CDR1 and CDR2 from the germline V gene are DFQATT and SNEGSKA (reference sequence). Trimming took off 3 bases at V and 2 bases at J, with 10 bases between the two ends. The CDR3 has 14 residues. The CDR3 bases are TGCAGTGCTAGTCGTGCTGCTAACACCGGGGAGCTGTTTTTT. This sequence encodes CSASRAANTGELFF.

The chain combines TRBV5-1 with TRBJ2-3; D is uncertain. CDR1 is SGHRS, CDR2 YFSETQ, per germline. The ends were cut back, 6 bases at V and 4 bases at J, with 12 bases in the middle. The length of the CDR3 is 13 residues. DNA of the CDR3: TGCGCCAGCAACCCGACGGGTCCAGATACGCAGTATTTT. This translates into CASNPTGPDTQYF.